This T cell receptor beta chain is from a study of CD8+CD57+ T cells in acquired aplastic anemia. Study as a whole: Roughly 3 ug was the average amount of DNA from sorted CD4+ and CD8+ cells. On average, healthy donors gave around 9.8 million reads for CD4+ cells. Overall study results and limits: Shared by patients and controls, 25 to 30 CD8+ CDR3s were abundant in patients. Patients and controls were not found to differ significantly in CD8+ Simpson's diversity.

As concerns this clonotype: Its specificity is not known. At one end the junction does not follow the germline gene, possibly because of a read error.

The TCR beta profiling, which covered VDJ combination and CDR3 sequence, was carried out using genomic DNA as the template. TCRdb used MiXCR to reprocess the reads, holding one entry per CDR3 protein. The sample has roughly 420,000 distinct CDR3 sequences, 55% to 75% seen once. The CDR3 is made up of 14 amino acids. Germline V gene sequence: CDR1 SGHRS, CDR2 YFSETQ. The receptor was isolated from a human donor in good health, serving as a control. The J gene is TRBJ1-6, the V gene TRBV5-1; 7 nucleotides line up with TRBD1. The sample comprised sorted CD4+, CD8+, or CD8+CD57+ T cells (not recorded which) from PBMCs. The CDR3 sequence: CASDSGTANTPLHF. CDR3 coding DNA: TGTGCCAGCGACTCAGGGACAGCTAATACACCCCTCCACTTT.